This T cell receptor beta chain was captured in a study of T cell responses to AZD1222 COVID-19 vaccine. Profiled with immunoSEQ multiplex PCR; TCRdb holds only in-frame clones, not every one. The profile shows about 67,000 clones, roughly 80% of them singletons. The CDR3 sequence is 17 residues long. Germline CDR1 KGHDR, CDR2 SFDVKD. The V end lost 2 bases, the J end lost 0 bases, and 13 bases lay between the germline ends. The V gene is TRBV24-1, the J gene TRBJ2-1; a possible D gene is TRBD2 (5 bases). The source is an adult in good health. The sequencing here drew on peripheral blood, taken on day 0 of AZD1222 vaccination. The CDR3 spells CATSDSDLGSSYNEQFF. As DNA, the CDR3 is TGTGCCACCAGTGATTCGGACCTAGGGAGCTCCTACAATGAGCAGTTCTTC.